This record covers a single TCR beta chain. Its antigen is not identified. This specimen comes from a study of T cells in tuberculosis. Across the study: IGRA-negative adolescents, IGRA-positive adolescents with latent tuberculosis and adults with active tuberculosis formed this South African cohort.

With V trimmed by 5 bases and J by 4 bases, 8 bases remained unmatched. Germline CDR1 SEHNR, CDR2 FQNEAQ (reference sequence). The CDR3 consists of 16 residues. General study results and limits: Classification accuracy was 85% to 90% (AUROC roughly 0.9) with the GMM-specific repertoire.

Some clones are missing from TCRdb's copy, which holds only in-frame ones; the method was immunoSEQ multiplex PCR. Here the sample spans under 40,000 clones, approximately 90% being singletons. V and J are TRBV7-9 and TRBJ2-1, with 10 positions matching TRBD1. Material: PBMCs. The receptor was derived from a donor aged 10 to 29 with latent tuberculosis or without tuberculosis infection. For the CDR3, the DNA is TGTGCCAGCAGCACATGGGACAGGGGTTCATACAATGAGCAGTTCTTC. It yields the protein CASSTWDRGSYNEQFF.